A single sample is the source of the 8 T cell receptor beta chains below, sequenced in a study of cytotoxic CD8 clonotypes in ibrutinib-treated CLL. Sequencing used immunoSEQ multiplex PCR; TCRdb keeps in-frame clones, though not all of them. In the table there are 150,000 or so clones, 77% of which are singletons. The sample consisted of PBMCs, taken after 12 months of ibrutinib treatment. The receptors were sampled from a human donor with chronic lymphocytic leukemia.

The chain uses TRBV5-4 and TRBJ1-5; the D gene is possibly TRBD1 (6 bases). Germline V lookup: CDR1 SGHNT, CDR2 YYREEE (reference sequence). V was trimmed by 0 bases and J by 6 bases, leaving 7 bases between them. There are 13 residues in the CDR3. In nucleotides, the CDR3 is TGTGCCAGCAGCTTGGAGGGGGGTCAGCCCCAGCATTTT. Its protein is CASSLEGGQPQHF.

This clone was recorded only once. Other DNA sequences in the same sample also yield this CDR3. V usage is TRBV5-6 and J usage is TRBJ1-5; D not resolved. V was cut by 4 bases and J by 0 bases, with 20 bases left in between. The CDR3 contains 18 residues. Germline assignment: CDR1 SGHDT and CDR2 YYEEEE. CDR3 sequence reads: CASSGNMAPHLSNQPQHF. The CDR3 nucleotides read TGTGCCAGCAGCGGTAACATGGCCCCCCATCTTAGCAATCAGCCCCAGCATTTT.

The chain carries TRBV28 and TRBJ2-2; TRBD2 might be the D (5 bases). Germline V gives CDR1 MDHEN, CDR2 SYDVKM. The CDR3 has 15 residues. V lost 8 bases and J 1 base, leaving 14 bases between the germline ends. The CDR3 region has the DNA TGTGCCAGCGCTACCGGGGAGTGGAACACCGGGGAGCTGTTTTTT. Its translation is CASATGEWNTGELFF. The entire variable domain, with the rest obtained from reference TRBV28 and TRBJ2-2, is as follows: DVKVTQSSRYLVKRTGEKVFLECVQDMDHENMFWYRQDPGLGLRLIYFSYDVKMKEKGDIPEGYSVSREKKERFSLILESASTNQTSMYLCASATGEWNTGELFFGEGSRLTVL.

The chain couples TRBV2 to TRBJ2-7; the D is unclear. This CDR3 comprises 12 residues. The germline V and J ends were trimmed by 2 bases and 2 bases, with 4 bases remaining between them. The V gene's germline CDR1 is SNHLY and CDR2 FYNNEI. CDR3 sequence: CASSESPYEQYF. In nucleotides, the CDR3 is TGTGCCAGCAGTGAAAGCCCCTACGAGCAGTACTTC.

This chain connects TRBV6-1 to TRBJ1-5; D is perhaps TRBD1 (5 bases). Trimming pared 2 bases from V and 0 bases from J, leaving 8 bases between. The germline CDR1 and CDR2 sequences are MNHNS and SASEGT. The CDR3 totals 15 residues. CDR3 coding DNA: TGTGCCAGCAGTGAATTGGGGGATAGCAATCAGCCCCAGCATTTT. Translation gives CASSELGDSNQPQHF.

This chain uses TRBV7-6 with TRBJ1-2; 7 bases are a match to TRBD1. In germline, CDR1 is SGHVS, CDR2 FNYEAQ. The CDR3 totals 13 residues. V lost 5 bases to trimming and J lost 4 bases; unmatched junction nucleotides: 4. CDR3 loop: CASSLGTAYGYTF. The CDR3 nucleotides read TGTGCCAGCAGCCTAGGGACAGCCTATGGCTACACCTTC.

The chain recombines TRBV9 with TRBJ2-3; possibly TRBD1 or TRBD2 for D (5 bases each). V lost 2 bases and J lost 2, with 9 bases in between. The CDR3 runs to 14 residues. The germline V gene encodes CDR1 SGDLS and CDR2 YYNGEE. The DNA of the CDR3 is TGTGCCAGCAGCGTGGGGGAACACACAGATACGCAGTATTTT. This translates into CASSVGEHTDTQYF.

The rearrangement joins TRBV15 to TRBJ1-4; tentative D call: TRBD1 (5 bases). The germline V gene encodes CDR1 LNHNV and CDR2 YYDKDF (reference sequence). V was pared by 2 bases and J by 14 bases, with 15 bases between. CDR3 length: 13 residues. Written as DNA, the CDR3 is TGTGCCACCAGCAGACGGAGCGGCGAGGGGCTGTTTTTT. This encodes CATSRRSGEGLFF.